This TCR beta chain was sequenced for a study of T cell repertoires in cytomegalovirus infection. Trimming left V 5 bases short and J 6 bases short, with 8 bases between. CDR3 size: 12 residues. Via MiXCR, TCRdb re-called the reads, giving one row per CDR3 protein. This repertoire shows some 400,000 distinct CDR3 sequences, approximately 32% found once; its top ten account for roughly an eighth. This clonotype was detected a few times. The sample comprised PBMCs. This clonotype was obtained from a human donor in good health (CMV status not recorded). Some clones in this sample may be carry-over from other donors' samples. The chain employs TRBV12-3 or TRBV12-4 and TRBJ1-5; D is ambiguous. The CDR3 bases are TGTGCCAGCAGTGATGGGGTTCAGCCCCAGCATTTT. Its translation is CASSDGVQPQHF.